This TCR beta chain is drawn from a study of Ad26.COV2.S vaccination and SARS-CoV-2 variants. Whole-study results and caveats: Non-spike TCR breadth was similar in vaccine and placebo recipients.

Here immunoSEQ multiplex PCR was the method, and the copy in TCRdb shows in-frame clones only, minus some. The data contain fewer than 800,000 clones, more than 70% of them singletons. V was cut by 3 bases and J by 0 bases, with 9 bases left in between. Per the germline V gene, CDR1 is KGHSH and CDR2 is LQKENI. The CDR3 covers 14 residues. Treatment given: roughly 18 received Ad26.COV2.S at low or high dose, single or two shots; about five received placebo; per-sample allocation not given. Sampling occurred on day 63 after the first vaccine or placebo injection. The vaccine antigen was prefusion-stabilized Wuhan SARS-CoV-2 spike. In regard to this clone: Its antigen is not identified.

This material consisted of peripheral blood, taken in a trial of Ad26.COV2.S vaccine versus placebo. The TCR comes from a person aged 18 to 59 who received the Ad26.COV2.S COVID-19 vaccine or a placebo. The chain carries TRBV18 and TRBJ2-7; the D is unclear. The CDR3 coding sequence is TGTGCCAGCTCACCCAGCCAGACCTCCTACGAGCAGTACTTC. Its translation is CASSPSQTSYEQYF.